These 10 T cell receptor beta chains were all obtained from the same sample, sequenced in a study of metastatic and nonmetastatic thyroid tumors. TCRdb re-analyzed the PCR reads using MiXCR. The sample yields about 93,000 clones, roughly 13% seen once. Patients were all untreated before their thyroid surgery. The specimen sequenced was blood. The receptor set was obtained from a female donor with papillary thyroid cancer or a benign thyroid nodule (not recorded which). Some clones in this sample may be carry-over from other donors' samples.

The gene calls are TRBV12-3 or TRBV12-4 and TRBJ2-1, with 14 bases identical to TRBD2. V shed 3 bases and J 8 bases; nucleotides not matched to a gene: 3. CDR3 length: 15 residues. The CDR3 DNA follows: TGTGCCAGCAGTTTGGGACTAGCGGGAGCCTATGAGCAGTTCTTC. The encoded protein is CASSLGLAGAYEQFF.

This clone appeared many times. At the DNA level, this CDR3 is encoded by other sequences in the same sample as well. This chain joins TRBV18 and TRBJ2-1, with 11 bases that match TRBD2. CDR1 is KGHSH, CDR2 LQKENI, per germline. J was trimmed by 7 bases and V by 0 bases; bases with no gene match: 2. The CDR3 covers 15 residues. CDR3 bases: TGTGCCAGCTCACCACCGGCTAGCGGGGGGAATGAGCAGTTCTTC. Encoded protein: CASSPPASGGNEQFF.

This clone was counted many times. CDR3 coding DNA: TGTGCCAGCAGTGAGGTGGGGAGCGGGAGGGCCCGGTACGAGCAGTACTTC. As protein: CASSEVGSGRARYEQYF. The rearrangement uses TRBV6-4 and TRBJ2-7, with 10 bases aligning to TRBD2. CDR1 is MRHNA and CDR2 is SNTAGT in the germline V gene. The CDR3 consists of 17 residues. The V gene end was trimmed by 3 bases and the J gene end by 4 bases; junction bases not matched to a gene: 12.

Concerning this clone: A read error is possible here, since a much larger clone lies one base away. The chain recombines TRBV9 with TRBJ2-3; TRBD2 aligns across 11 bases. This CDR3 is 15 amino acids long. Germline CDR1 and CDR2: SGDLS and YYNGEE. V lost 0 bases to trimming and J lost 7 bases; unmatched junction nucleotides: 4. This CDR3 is CASSVALAGAYTQYF. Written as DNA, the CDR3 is TGTGCCAGCAGCGTAGCACTAGCGGGAGCATATACGCAGTATTTT.

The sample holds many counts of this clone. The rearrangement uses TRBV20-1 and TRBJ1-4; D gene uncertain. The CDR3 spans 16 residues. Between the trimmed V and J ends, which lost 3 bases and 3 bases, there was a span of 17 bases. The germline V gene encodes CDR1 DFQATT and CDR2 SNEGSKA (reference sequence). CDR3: CSASFGLTAANEKLFF. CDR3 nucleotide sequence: TGCAGTGCTAGCTTCGGCTTAACGGCGGCTAATGAAAAACTGTTTTTT.

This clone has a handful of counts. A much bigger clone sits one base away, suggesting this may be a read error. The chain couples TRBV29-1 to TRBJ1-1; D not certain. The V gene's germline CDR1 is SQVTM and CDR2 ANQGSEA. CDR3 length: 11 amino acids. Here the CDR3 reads CIVAEPGEAFF. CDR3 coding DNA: TGCATCGTTGCCGAACCCGGTGAAGCTTTCTTT.

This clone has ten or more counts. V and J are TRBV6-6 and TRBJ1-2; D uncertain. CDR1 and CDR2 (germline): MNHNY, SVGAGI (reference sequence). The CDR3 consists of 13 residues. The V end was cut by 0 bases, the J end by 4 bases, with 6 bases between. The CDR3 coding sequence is TGTGCCAGCAGTTACTCAATAGGCTATGGCTACACCTTC. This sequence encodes CASSYSIGYGYTF.

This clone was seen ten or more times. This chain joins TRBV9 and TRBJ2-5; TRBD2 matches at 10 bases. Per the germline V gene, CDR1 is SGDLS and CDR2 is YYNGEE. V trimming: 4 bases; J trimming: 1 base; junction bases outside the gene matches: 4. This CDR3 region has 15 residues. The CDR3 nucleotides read TGTGCCAGCAGCACAGGGACTAGCGCCCAAGAGACCCAGTACTTC. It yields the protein CASSTGTSAQETQYF.

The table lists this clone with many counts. Written as DNA, the CDR3 is TGCAGTGCTATTTCTAGCGGGAGCTCCTACAATGAGCAGTTCTTC. It specifies CSAISSGSSYNEQFF. This chain uses TRBV20-1 with TRBJ2-1; 10 positions agree with TRBD2. Germline loops: CDR1 DFQATT, CDR2 SNEGSKA (reference sequence). Trimming at V came to 4 bases and at J to 0 bases, leaving 3 bases not matched to a gene. The CDR3 spans 15 residues.

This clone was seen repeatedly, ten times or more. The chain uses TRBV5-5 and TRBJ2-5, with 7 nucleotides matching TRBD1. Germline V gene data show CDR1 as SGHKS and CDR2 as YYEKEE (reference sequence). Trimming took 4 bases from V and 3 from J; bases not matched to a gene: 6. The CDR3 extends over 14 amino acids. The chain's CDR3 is CASSPGQKKETQYF. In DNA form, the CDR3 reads TGTGCCAGCAGCCCGGGACAGAAGAAAGAGACCCAGTACTTC.